This TCR beta chain stems from a study of cytomegalovirus exposure and HLA in healthy donors. Study outcomes and limitations: A later analysis reported that several of the most significant clusters appeared to be linked to common viral pathogens, among them Epstein-Barr virus. According to the study, roughly 180 TCR beta chains were cytomegalovirus-associated. Rarity marked most TCR sequences, yet some public TCRs occurred in many donors.

As regards this clone: Its antigen is not known.

Every donor was a healthy person donating bone marrow. CDR1 and CDR2 (germline): SGHVS, FNYEAQ. The CDR3 totals 16 residues. V lost 2 bases and J lost 3, with 14 bases in between. The primer mix had 60 Vbeta and 13 Jbeta primers. Clones were sequenced by immunoSEQ multiplex PCR, and TCRdb holds only the in-frame ones, with some missing. The sample lists some 190,000 clones; 78% were seen once. The chain carries TRBV7-6 and TRBJ2-1; D not resolved. The sequence derives from a female donor in good health and CMV-seronegative. The sample consisted of PBMCs. The CDR3 sequence: CASSLLRSQIYNEQFF. The DNA for the CDR3 is TGTGCCAGCAGCTTATTGCGATCCCAAATCTACAATGAGCAGTTCTTC.